This entry lists 9 T cell receptor beta chains sequenced from one sample in a study of CD4 and CD8 cells across lung adenocarcinoma regions. In TCRdb, the PCR reads were re-called with MiXCR into one record per CDR3 protein. The sample shows roughly 18,000 distinct CDR3 sequences, under 60% of them seen only once. The sequencing input was CD8+ T cells from the center of a lung tumor. These receptors came from a female donor with lung adenocarcinoma. The CD4 and CD8 labels of this study may be unreliable.

Comment on this clonotype: The junction does not match germline at one end; this may be a read error. The gene calls are TRBV6-1 and TRBJ2-3; D might be TRBD1 (6 bases). CDR1 and CDR2 (germline): MNHNS, SASEGT. The CDR3 has 15 residues. The CDR3 loop reads CASRLQGPNTDKQYF. As DNA, the CDR3 is TGTGCCAGCCGTCTCCAGGGGCCGAACACAGATAAGCAGTATTTT.

This clonotype was found a few times. The chain employs TRBV7-6 and TRBJ2-1; 8 positions match TRBD2. The V and J ends lost 5 bases and 4 bases, in that order; junction bases with no gene match: 1. CDR3 length: 13 amino acids. CDR1 is SGHVS and CDR2 is FNYEAQ in the germline V gene. CDR3 loop: CASSPGGYNEQFF. CDR3 DNA sequence: TGTGCCAGCAGCCCGGGAGGGTACAATGAGCAGTTCTTC.

This clonotype is a singleton in its sample. The chain carries TRBV18 and TRBJ2-1; a possible D gene is TRBD2 (5 bases). Trimming stripped 1 base from V and 2 bases from J, with 12 bases between. This CDR3 is built from 16 residues. Looked up from germline, CDR1 is KGHSH and CDR2 is LQKENI. CDR3 protein: CASSPQGAGPYNEQFF. CDR3 sequence (DNA): TGTGCCAGCTCACCACAGGGTGCGGGCCCCTACAATGAGCAGTTCTTC.

V and J are TRBV6-1 and TRBJ1-1; tentative D call: TRBD1 (6 bases). Between the trimmed V and J ends, which lost 10 bases and 1 base, there was a span of 16 bases. Germline CDR1 reads MNHNS; CDR2 reads SASEGT. This CDR3 is built from 14 residues. CDR3 protein: CANRTDSWNTEAFF. CDR3 coding DNA: TGTGCCAACAGGACGGACAGTTGGAACACTGAAGCTTTCTTT.

The chain recombines TRBV6-1 with TRBJ1-6, with D hard to call. The germline V and J ends were trimmed by 5 bases and 10 bases, with 15 bases remaining between them. The CDR3 contains 14 residues. Germline V gene sequence: CDR1 MNHNS, CDR2 SASEGT. CDR3 residues: CASSQSVGVSPLHF. CDR3 nucleotides: TGTGCCAGCAGTCAGTCTGTGGGCGTATCACCCCTCCACTTT.

This clonotype occurred many times. The chain links TRBV11-2 to TRBJ2-1; the D is unclear. Germline-derived CDR1 and CDR2 are SGHAT and FQNNGV. This CDR3 is 11 amino acids long. The V end was cut by 1 base, the J end by 7 bases, with 2 bases between. This CDR3 reads CASSLGNEQFF. CDR3 DNA sequence: TGTGCCAGCAGCTTAGGAAATGAGCAGTTCTTC.

The V and J genes are TRBV6-1 and TRBJ2-1; the match to TRBD2 covers 8 bases. V trimming: 2 bases; J trimming: 7 bases; junction bases outside the gene matches: 7. Germline lookup yields CDR1 MNHNS and CDR2 SASEGT. This CDR3 contains 15 residues. In DNA, the CDR3 is TGTGCCAGCAGTGAATTTGTCGGGAGGGGAAATGAGCAGTTCTTC. Encoded protein: CASSEFVGRGNEQFF.

The V gene is TRBV6-1, the J gene TRBJ2-5; no clear D. CDR1 and CDR2 from the germline V gene are MNHNS and SASEGT. This CDR3 comprises 13 residues. Trimming left V 8 bases short and J 5 bases short, with 15 bases between. Here the CDR3 DNA reads TGTGCCAGCGCGGATACATTTTCCGAGACCCAGTACTTC. Translation gives CASADTFSETQYF.

In this sample, this clonotype turned up a few times. The gene calls are TRBV6-5 and TRBJ1-1; 8 bases are a match to TRBD1. The germline V gene encodes CDR1 MNHEY and CDR2 SVGAGI. This CDR3 contains 14 residues. The V gene end was trimmed by 4 bases and the J gene end by 3 bases; junction bases not matched to a gene: 4. This chain's CDR3 is CASSSGGYDTEAFF. The DNA of the CDR3 is TGTGCCAGCAGTTCAGGGGGCTACGACACTGAAGCTTTCTTT.